Below are 11 T cell receptor beta chains sequenced from a single sample in a study of Tregs in tolerant kidney transplant recipients. Profiling relied on immunoSEQ multiplex PCR, and the TCRdb table lists in-frame clones only, not all of them. This table has just under 65,000 clones, 95% to 98% appearing once. Material: Tregs from blood, obtained before the transplant. The receptors come from a human donor who received a combined kidney and bone marrow transplant.

V and J are TRBV29-1 and TRBJ2-5, with 8 bases lining up with TRBD2. The germline V gene encodes CDR1 SQVTM and CDR2 ANQGSEA. This CDR3 has 12 residues. Trimming took 6 bases from V and 11 from J; bases not matched to a gene: 11. The CDR3 nucleotides are TGCAGCGTAAGGACTAGCTATCGGGAGCAGTACTTC. Its protein product is CSVRTSYREQYF.

The V and J genes are TRBV2 and TRBJ2-5; no definite D call. The V and J ends lost 7 bases and 2 bases respectively, with 8 bases between them. The CDR3 has 12 amino acids. Germline loops: CDR1 SNHLY, CDR2 FYNNEI. CDR3 residues: CASKAEQETQYF. The CDR3 coding sequence is TGTGCCAGCAAGGCGGAACAAGAGACCCAGTACTTC.

The J gene is TRBJ2-6, the V gene TRBV21-1; TRBD2 is the table's D call, not checked against the DNA. TRBV21-1 is recorded as a pseudogene. The CDR3 loop spans 19 amino acids. The CDR3 DNA sequence: TGTGCCAGCAGCAAAAACGATAAGCCCGTCTCCTCTGGGGCCAACGTCCTGACTTTC. Its protein product is CASSKNDKPVSSGANVLTF.

The chain recombines TRBV5-6 with TRBJ1-2; tentatively, D is TRBD1 (6 bases). The CDR3 is 17 residues long. Trimming removed 1 base at V and 2 bases at J, with 18 bases between. Germline-derived CDR1 and CDR2 are SGHDT and YYEEEE. CDR3 in DNA: TGTGCCAGCAGCTTGAAGTGGGGGGGCGCTAGGAACTATGGCTACACCTTC. Translated, it gives CASSLKWGGARNYGYTF.

Of note for this clone: One end of the junction does not line up with germline, which may come from a read error. The chain links TRBV5-1 to TRBJ2-5; 9 bases fit TRBD1. CDR3 length equals 15 residues. The germline V gene encodes CDR1 SGHRS and CDR2 YFSETQ. The CDR3 DNA is TGCGCCAGCAGCCCTACCAGGACAGGGGAAGAGAACCAGTACTTC. Amino acids: CASSPTRTGEENQYF.

The V call is TRBV18, the J call TRBJ2-7; TRBD2 matches 7 bases. Germline loops: CDR1 KGHSH, CDR2 LQKENI. This CDR3 has 14 residues. V lost 5 bases, J lost 6 bases, and 10 bases stayed unmatched. The CDR3 region has the DNA TGTGCCAGCTCATCGGTTCGGGGGGATGTCGAGCAGTACTTC. This encodes CASSSVRGDVEQYF.

This clone was observed a handful of times. The chain has TRBV9 and TRBJ2-3; TRBD2 matches 10 bases. The CDR3 totals 14 residues. Germline assignment: CDR1 SGDLS and CDR2 YYNGEE. V trimming: 0 bases; J trimming: 5 bases; junction bases outside the gene matches: 0. The CDR3 DNA reads TGTGCCAGCAGCGTAGGACTAGCGGGAGATACGCAGTATTTT. Amino acids: CASSVGLAGDTQYF.

The chain has TRBV13 and TRBJ1-5, with TRBD1 as a possible D gene (6 bases). The CDR3 has 15 amino acids. Germline V gene data show CDR1 as PRHDT and CDR2 as FYEKMQ (reference sequence). Deletions cut 3 bases from V and 6 bases from J, with 15 bases between. The CDR3 DNA reads as TGTGCCAGCAGCTTGGGGCAGGGGCGTTTTCAGCCCCAGCATTTT. Translating it yields CASSLGQGRFQPQHF.

V and J are TRBV5-4 and TRBJ2-1; 12 bases are a match to TRBD2. The V gene's germline CDR1 is SGHNT and CDR2 YYREEE (reference sequence). The CDR3 contains 16 residues. With 1 base clipped from V and 9 bases from J, the junction kept 8 bases outside the gene matches. CDR3 bases: TGTGCCAGCAGCTTGTTTCTAGCGGGGGGGTTGGGTGAGCAGTTCTTC. Amino acids: CASSLFLAGGLGEQFF. The complete variable domain, with remaining parts taken from reference TRBV5-4 and TRBJ2-1, reads ETGVTQSPTHLIKTRGQQVTLRCSSQSGHNTVSWYQQALGQGPQFIFQYYREEENGRGNFPPRFSGLQFPNYSSELNVNALELDDSALYLCASSLFLAGGLGEQFFGPGTRLTVL.

This clone is a singleton in its sample. The rearrangement uses TRBV4-2 and TRBJ2-1; the match to TRBD1 covers 8 bases. CDR3 size: 15 residues. V was pared by 6 bases and J by 4 bases, with 8 bases of the junction left unmatched. The V gene's germline CDR1 is LGHNA and CDR2 YNFKEQ. The CDR3 loop is CASSWDRSLYNEQFF. The CDR3 DNA is TGTGCCAGCAGTTGGGACAGGTCCCTTTACAATGAGCAGTTCTTC.

This clone showed up just once. V is TRBV2 and J is TRBJ2-1; the match to TRBD2 covers 14 bases. The ends lost 6 bases at V and 10 bases at J; junction bases unmatched: 8. The CDR3 has 15 amino acids. Germline V gene sequence: CDR1 SNHLY, CDR2 FYNNEI. The CDR3 DNA follows: TGTGCCAGCAGGGCGACTAGCGGGGGGGCTCACGAGCAGTTCTTC. Amino acids: CASRATSGGAHEQFF.